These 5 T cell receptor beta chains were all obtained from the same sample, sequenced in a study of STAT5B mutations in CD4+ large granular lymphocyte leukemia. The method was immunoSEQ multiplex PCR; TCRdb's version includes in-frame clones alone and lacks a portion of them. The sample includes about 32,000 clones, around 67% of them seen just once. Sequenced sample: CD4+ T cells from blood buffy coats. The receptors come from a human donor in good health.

Here the CDR3 DNA reads TGTGCCAGCTCACCTGAGGTGAACACCGGGGAGCTGTTTTTT. Amino acid sequence: CASSPEVNTGELFF. This rearrangement joins TRBV18 to TRBJ2-2; no definite D call. The CDR3 has 14 residues. V lost 3 bases to trimming and J lost 1 base, with 6 bases between them. Germline CDR1 is KGHSH and CDR2 is LQKENI.

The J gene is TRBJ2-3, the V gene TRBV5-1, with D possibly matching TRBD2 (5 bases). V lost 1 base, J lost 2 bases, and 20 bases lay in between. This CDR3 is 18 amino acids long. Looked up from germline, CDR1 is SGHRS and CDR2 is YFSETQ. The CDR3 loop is CASSLTPGFNRDTDTQYF. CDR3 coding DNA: TGCGCCAGCAGCTTGACGCCGGGGTTTAACAGAGACACAGATACGCAGTATTTT.

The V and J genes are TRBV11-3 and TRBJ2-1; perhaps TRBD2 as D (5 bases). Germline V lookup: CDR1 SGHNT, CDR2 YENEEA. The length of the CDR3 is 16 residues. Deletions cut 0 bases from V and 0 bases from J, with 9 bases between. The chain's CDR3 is CASSLDGMFSYNEQFF. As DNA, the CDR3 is TGTGCCAGCAGCTTAGACGGGATGTTCTCCTACAATGAGCAGTTCTTC.

Here the CDR3 reads CASRESADTQYF. In DNA form, the CDR3 reads TGTGCCAGCAGAGAGAGCGCAGATACGCAGTATTTT. This chain connects TRBV7-2 to TRBJ2-3; D is uncertain. Looked up from germline, CDR1 is SGHTA and CDR2 is FQGNSA. The CDR3 is 12 residues long. Trimming removed 6 bases from V and 4 bases from J, with 8 bases in between.

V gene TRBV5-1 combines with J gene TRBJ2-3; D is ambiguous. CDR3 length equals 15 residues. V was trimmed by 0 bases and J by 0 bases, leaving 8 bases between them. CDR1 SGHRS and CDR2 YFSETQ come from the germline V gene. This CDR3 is CASSLESASTDTQYF. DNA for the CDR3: TGCGCCAGCAGCTTGGAGTCGGCTAGCACAGATACGCAGTATTTT. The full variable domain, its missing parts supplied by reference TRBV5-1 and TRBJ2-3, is KAGVTQTPRYLIKTRGQQVTLSCSPISGHRSVSWYQQTPGQGLQFLFEYFSETQRNKGNFPGRFSGRQFSNSRSEMNVSTLELGDSALYLCASSLESASTDTQYFGPGTRLTVL.